The sequence of this TCR beta chain was determined in a study of blood T cells in healthy people across ages. Overall study findings and caveats: Investigators viewed diversity estimates from one million T cells as underestimates, the study reported. With naive T cell percentage, TCR beta diversity showed a strong correlation.

Each donor's blood draw was roughly 10 milliliters of peripheral blood. Sample-barcoded 5' priming and a J-beta primer mix drove a second PCR of 7 to 11 cycles. A single record per CDR3 protein comes from TCRdb applying MiXCR to the 5' RACE reads. Here the sample spans over 950,000 distinct CDR3 sequences, under 40% being singletons. V was clipped by 10 bases and J by 5 bases; unmatched bases: 10. The CDR3 is made up of 13 amino acids. Turning to this clonotype: Its target is not known.

The receptor's source is a man aged 18-30 years in good health. What was sequenced was blood. V usage is TRBV12-3 or TRBV12-4 and J usage is TRBJ1-1, with 7 bases matching TRBD1. The CDR3 coding sequence is TGTGCCACCGACGACAGGGCTAGGACTGAAGCTTTCTTT. Translated, it gives CATDDRARTEAFF.